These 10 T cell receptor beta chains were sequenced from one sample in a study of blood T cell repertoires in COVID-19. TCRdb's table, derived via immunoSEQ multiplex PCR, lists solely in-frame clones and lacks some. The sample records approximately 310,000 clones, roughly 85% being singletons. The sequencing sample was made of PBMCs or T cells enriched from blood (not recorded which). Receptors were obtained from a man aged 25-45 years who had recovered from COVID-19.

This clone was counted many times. This CDR3 is CASSYKAGGLTGELFF. CDR3 nucleotide sequence: TGTGCCAGCAGTTACAAGGCGGGGGGGCTCACCGGGGAGCTGTTTTTT. The V gene is TRBV6-2 or TRBV6-3, the J gene TRBJ2-2, with TRBD2 matching over 9 bases. The trim removed 2 bases at V and 4 bases at J, leaving 5 bases unmatched. The germline V gene encodes CDR1 MNHEY and CDR2 SVGEGT. This CDR3 is built from 16 residues.

DNA of the CDR3: TGTGCCAGCAGCATAACAGGGGCCTACGAGCAGTACTTC. It is translated as CASSITGAYEQYF. V and J are TRBV5-4 and TRBJ2-7; TRBD1 aligns across 7 bases. The V and J ends lost 4 bases and 2 bases, in that order; junction bases with no gene match: 3. The CDR3 has 13 amino acids. The V gene's germline CDR1 is SGHNT and CDR2 YYREEE (reference sequence).

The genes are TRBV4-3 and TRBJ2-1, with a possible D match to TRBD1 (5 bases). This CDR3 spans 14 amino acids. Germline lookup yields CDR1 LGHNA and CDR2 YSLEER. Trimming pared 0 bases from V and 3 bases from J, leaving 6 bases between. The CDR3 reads CASSQDTGYNEQFF. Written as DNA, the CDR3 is TGCGCCAGCAGCCAAGATACAGGCTACAATGAGCAGTTCTTC.

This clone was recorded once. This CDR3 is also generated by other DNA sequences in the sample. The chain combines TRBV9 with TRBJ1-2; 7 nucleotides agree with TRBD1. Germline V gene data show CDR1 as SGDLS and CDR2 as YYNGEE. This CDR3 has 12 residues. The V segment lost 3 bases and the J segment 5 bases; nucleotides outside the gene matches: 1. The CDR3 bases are TGTGCCAGCAGCGGGGACAGTTATGGCTACACCTTC. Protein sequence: CASSGDSYGYTF.

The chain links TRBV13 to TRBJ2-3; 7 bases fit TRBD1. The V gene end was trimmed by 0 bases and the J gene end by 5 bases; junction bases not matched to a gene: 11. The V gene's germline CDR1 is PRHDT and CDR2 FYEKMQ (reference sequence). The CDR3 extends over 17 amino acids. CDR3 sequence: CASSLGRGTEPRDTQYF. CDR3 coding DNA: TGTGCCAGCAGCTTAGGGCGTGGGACAGAGCCACGAGATACGCAGTATTTT.

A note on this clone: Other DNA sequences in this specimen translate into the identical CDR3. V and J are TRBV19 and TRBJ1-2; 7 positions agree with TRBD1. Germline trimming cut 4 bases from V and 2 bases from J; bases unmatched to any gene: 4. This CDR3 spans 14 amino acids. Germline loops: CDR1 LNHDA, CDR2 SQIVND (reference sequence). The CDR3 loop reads CASSTRQGNYGYTF. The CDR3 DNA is TGTGCCAGTAGTACCAGACAGGGCAACTATGGCTACACCTTC.

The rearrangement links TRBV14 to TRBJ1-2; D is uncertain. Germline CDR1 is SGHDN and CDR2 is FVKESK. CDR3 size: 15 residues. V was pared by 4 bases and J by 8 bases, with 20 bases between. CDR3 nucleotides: TGTGCCAGCAGCCCCCCTGGGCTAACCCGGGAGGGCTACACCTTC. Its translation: CASSPPGLTREGYTF.

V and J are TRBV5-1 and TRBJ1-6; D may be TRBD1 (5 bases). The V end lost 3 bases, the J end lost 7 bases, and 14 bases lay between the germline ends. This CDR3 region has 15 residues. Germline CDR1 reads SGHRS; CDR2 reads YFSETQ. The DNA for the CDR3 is TGCGCCAGCAGCTCAGGGATCCGAGGAAATTCACCCCTCCACTTT. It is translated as CASSSGIRGNSPLHF.

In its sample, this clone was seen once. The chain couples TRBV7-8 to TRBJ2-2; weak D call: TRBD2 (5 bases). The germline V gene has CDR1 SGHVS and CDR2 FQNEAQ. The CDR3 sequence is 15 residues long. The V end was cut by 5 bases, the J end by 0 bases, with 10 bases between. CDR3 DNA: TGTGCCAGCAGCCTTGTGCGGGCGAACACCGGGGAGCTGTTTTTT. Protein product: CASSLVRANTGELFF.

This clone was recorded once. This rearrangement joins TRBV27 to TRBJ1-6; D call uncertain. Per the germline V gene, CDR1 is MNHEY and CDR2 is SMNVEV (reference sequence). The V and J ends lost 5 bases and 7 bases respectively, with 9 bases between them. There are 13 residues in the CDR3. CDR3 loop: CASSQSRNSPLHF. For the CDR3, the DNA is TGTGCCAGCAGTCAAAGTCGGAATTCACCCCTCCACTTT.